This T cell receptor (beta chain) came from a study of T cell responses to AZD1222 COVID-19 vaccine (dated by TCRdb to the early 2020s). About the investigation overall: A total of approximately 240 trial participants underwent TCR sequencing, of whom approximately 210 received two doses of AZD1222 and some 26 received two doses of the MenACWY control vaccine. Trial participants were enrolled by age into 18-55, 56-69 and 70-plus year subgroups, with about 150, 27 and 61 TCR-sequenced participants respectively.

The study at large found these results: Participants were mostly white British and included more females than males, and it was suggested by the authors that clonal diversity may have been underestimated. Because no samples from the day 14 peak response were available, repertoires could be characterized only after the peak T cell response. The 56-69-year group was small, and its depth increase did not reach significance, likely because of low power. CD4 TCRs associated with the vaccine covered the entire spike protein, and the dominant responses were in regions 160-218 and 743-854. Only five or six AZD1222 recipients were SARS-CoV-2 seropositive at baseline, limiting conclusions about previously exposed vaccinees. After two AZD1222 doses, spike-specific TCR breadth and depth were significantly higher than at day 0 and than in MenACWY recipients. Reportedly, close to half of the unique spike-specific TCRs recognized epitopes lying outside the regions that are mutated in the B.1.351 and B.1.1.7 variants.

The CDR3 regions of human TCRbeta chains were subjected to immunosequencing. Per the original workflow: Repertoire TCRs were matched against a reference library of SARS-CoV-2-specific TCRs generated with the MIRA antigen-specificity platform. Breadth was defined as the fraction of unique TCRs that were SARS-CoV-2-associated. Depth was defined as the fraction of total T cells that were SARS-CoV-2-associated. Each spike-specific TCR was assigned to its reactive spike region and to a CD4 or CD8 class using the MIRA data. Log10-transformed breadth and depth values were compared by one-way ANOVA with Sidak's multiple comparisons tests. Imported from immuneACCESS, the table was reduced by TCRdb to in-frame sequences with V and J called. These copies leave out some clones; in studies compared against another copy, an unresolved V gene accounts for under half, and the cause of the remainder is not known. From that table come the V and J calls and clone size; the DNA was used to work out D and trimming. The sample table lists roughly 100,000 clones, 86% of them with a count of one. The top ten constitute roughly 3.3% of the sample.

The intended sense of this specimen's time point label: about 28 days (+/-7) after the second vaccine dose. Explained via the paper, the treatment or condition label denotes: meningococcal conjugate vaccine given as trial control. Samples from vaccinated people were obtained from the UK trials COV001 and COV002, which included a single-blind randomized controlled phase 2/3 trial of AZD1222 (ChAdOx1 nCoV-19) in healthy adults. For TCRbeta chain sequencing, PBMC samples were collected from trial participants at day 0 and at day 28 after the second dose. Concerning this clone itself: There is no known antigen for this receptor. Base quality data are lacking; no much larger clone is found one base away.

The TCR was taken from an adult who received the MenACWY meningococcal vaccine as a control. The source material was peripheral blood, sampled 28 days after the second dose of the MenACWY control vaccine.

The CDR3 reads as follows: CASSSTDRDNTDTQYF. The nucleotide sequence reads TGTGCCAGCAGTTCCACGGACAGGGATAACACAGATACGCAGTATTTT. The chain links TRBV6-6 with TRBJ2-3; 8 central nucleotides agree with TRBD1. The germline V and J ends show losses of 4 bases and 2 bases respectively, and no gene match explains 8 bases of the junction. The CDR3 numbers 16 residues from cysteine through phenylalanine. Just CDR3 DNA is preserved here, 48 bases in frame from base 1. Per the germline V gene (reference sequence), MNHNY is the CDR1 and SVGAGI is the CDR2.